This T cell receptor (beta chain) was captured in a study of blood T cell repertoires in COVID-19. Study context: Material from acute and convalescent COVID-19 was sourced from the United States, Italy and Spain.

Per the original methods: Estimation of nucleated cell counts was performed using reference gene primer amplification. Profiled with immunoSEQ multiplex PCR; TCRdb holds only in-frame clones, not every one. That table supplies the V and J calls and clone size; D and trimming were determined from the DNA. The table records fewer than 250,000 clones, 80% to 90% of them present only once. Sequencing was carried out using peripheral blood. The receptor was derived from a man in his forties or fifties with acute or convalescent COVID-19.

In DNA form, the CDR3 reads TGTGCCAGCAGTTACTCACGAGGGTGGGCAGAATCACCCCTCCACTTT. Protein sequence: CASSYSRGWAESPLHF. The chain carries TRBV6-5 and TRBJ1-6; D uncertain. The CDR3 loop spans 16 amino acids. Germline V gene data show CDR1 as MNHEY and CDR2 as SVGAGI. Deletions cut 0 bases from V and 10 bases from J, with 16 bases between.